Below are 18 T cell receptor beta chains sequenced from a single sample in a study of T cell changes during pregnancy in multiple sclerosis. Clones were sequenced by immunoSEQ multiplex PCR, and TCRdb holds only the in-frame ones, with some missing. The sample consists of 53,000 or so clones, roughly 92% of them appearing once. The specimen was CD4+ T cells from peripheral blood mononuclear cells, collected in the second trimester of pregnancy. All receptors come from a female donor with multiple sclerosis, enrolled in a pregnancy study.

The chain recombines TRBV13 with TRBJ1-2; TRBD1 agrees at 8 bases. V dropped 1 base and J dropped 2; count of bases not matched to a gene: 9. The CDR3 contains 17 residues. Germline values: CDR1 PRHDT, CDR2 FYEKMQ (reference sequence). CDR3 nucleotides: TGTGCCAGCAGCTTAGATGGGTGGACAGGGCGGAACTATGGCTACACCTTC. This translates into CASSLDGWTGRNYGYTF.

V gene TRBV28 combines with J gene TRBJ1-2; 8 bases fit TRBD1. CDR1 and CDR2 (germline): MDHEN, SYDVKM. The junction had 12 bases not matched to a gene; V was cut back by 3 bases and J by 3 bases. The CDR3 has 17 amino acids. CDR3 sequence reads: CASSLGKTGVADYGYTF. DNA of the CDR3: TGTGCCAGCAGTTTGGGAAAGACAGGGGTCGCGGACTATGGCTACACCTTC.

This sequence joins TRBV5-6 and TRBJ2-5; 9 bases are a match to TRBD1. J lost 1 base, V lost 0 bases, and 7 bases had no gene match. Per the germline V gene, CDR1 is SGHDT and CDR2 is YYEEEE. The CDR3 length is 17 residues. Written as DNA, the CDR3 is TGTGCCAGCAGCTTGGGGGGACAGGGAGCTGCCCAAGAGACCCAGTACTTC. This codes for CASSLGGQGAAQETQYF.

The chain employs TRBV7-3 and TRBJ2-3; 8 bases match TRBD2. Germline loops: CDR1 SGHTA, CDR2 FQGTGA. Germline trimming cut 6 bases from V and 6 bases from J; bases unmatched to any gene: 14. The CDR3 has 16 amino acids. The CDR3 DNA sequence: TGTGCCAGCAGTCCCCGGGGCGGTGGCGGGAGGGATACGCAGTATTTT. This gives the protein CASSPRGGGGRDTQYF.

This clone was seen just once. The chain combines TRBV27 with TRBJ2-5; 10 positions match TRBD2. The J segment lost 5 bases and the V segment lost 6 bases, leaving 6 bases of the junction unmatched. Looked up from germline, CDR1 is MNHEY and CDR2 is SMNVEV (reference sequence). CDR3 length equals 14 residues. The CDR3 region is CASRLTSGWETQYF. CDR3 DNA sequence: TGTGCCAGCAGGCTGACTAGCGGGTGGGAGACCCAGTACTTC.

The rearrangement uses TRBV27 and TRBJ1-1; D possibly corresponds to TRBD1 (6 bases). V was shortened by 8 bases and J by 0 bases, with 10 bases between the two germline ends. This CDR3 has 13 amino acids. The germline gives CDR1 MNHEY, CDR2 SMNVEV (reference sequence). The chain's CDR3 is CASSGQMNTEAFF. The CDR3, as DNA: TGTGCCAGCTCCGGACAGATGAACACTGAAGCTTTCTTT.

This chain uses TRBV5-6 with TRBJ1-2; D is unresolved. Trimming took 0 bases from V and 8 from J, leaving 14 bases between them. Germline V gene sequence: CDR1 SGHDT, CDR2 YYEEEE. This CDR3 has 14 amino acids. The CDR3 nucleotides read TGTGCCAGCAGCTTGGGCCAGGCTCCGGGAGGCTACACCTTC. Translated: CASSLGQAPGGYTF.

The genes are TRBV9 and TRBJ2-7; D is ambiguous. The V end was cut by 2 bases, the J end by 7 bases, with 13 bases between. The V gene's germline CDR1 is SGDLS and CDR2 YYNGEE. CDR3 size: 13 residues. CDR3 bases: TGTGCCAGCAGCGTCTCTCTCGGAGTTGAGCAGTACTTC. It encodes CASSVSLGVEQYF.

This clone was seen just once. The chain combines TRBV9 with TRBJ1-6, with TRBD1 identical over 7 bases. The length of the CDR3 is 15 residues. Germline V CDR1 and CDR2: SGDLS, YYNGEE. With V trimmed by 3 bases and J by 7 bases, 7 bases remained unmatched. The CDR3 nucleotides are TGTGCCAGCAGCGGCTCGGTAGGGGGCAATTCACCCCTCCACTTT. This gives the protein CASSGSVGGNSPLHF.

The chain combines TRBV7-9 with TRBJ1-2, with no clear D. Trimming cost V 3 bases and J 2 bases, with 7 bases left between them. The CDR3 contains 13 residues. The germline V gene encodes CDR1 SEHNR and CDR2 FQNEAQ (reference sequence). CDR3 in amino acids: CASSFLGNYGYTF. The CDR3, as DNA: TGTGCCAGCAGCTTCCTAGGAAACTATGGCTACACCTTC.

The chain links TRBV25-1 to TRBJ1-2, with a tentative D call TRBD1 (5 bases). The CDR3 consists of 12 residues. The germline V and J ends were trimmed by 8 bases and 8 bases, with 15 bases remaining between them. Germline V gives CDR1 MGHDK, CDR2 SYGVNS. DNA of the CDR3: TGTGCCAGCGCAGGGACTGTTCACGGCTACACCTTC. Its translation is CASAGTVHGYTF.

This clone was counted between two and nine times. Other DNA sequences in this sample translate to the same CDR3. The chain couples TRBV7-2 to TRBJ2-7; D is possibly TRBD2 (5 bases). Germline-derived CDR1 and CDR2 are SGHTA and FQGNSA. This CDR3 is built from 15 residues. V lost 1 base, J lost 1 base, and 11 bases lay in between. The CDR3 DNA reads TGTGCCAGCAGCTTAGGGTCCGGCGGGTCCTACGAGCAGTACTTC. Protein sequence: CASSLGSGGSYEQYF.

This clone was picked up one time. This rearrangement joins TRBV7-7 to TRBJ2-2, with D possibly matching TRBD1 (5 bases). CDR3 length: 13 residues. V shed 5 bases and J shed 4 bases, with 8 bases lying between them. Germline CDR1 is SSHAT and CDR2 is FNYEAQ (reference sequence). This CDR3 reads CASSVRGTGELFF. The CDR3 nucleotides read TGTGCCAGCAGCGTAAGGGGCACCGGGGAGCTGTTTTTT.

This rearrangement joins TRBV7-3 to TRBJ2-5, with 13 bases that match TRBD2. V lost 5 bases to trimming and J lost 3 bases; unmatched junction nucleotides: 9. The CDR3 spans 17 residues. Germline loops: CDR1 SGHTA, CDR2 FQGTGA. CDR3 loop: CASSLRLAGGKKETQYF. As DNA, the CDR3 is TGTGCCAGCAGCCTGAGACTAGCGGGGGGAAAAAAAGAGACCCAGTACTTC.

The CDR3 sequence is CAISEPRTGIITEAFF. The CDR3 region has the DNA TGTGCCATCAGTGAGCCGCGGACAGGGATAATAACTGAAGCTTTCTTT. The chain links TRBV10-3 to TRBJ1-1, with 8 bases matching TRBD1. The CDR3 runs to 16 residues. Germline lookup yields CDR1 ENHRY and CDR2 SYGVKD. V dropped 2 bases and J dropped 5; count of bases not matched to a gene: 10.

This clone appeared a few times. J is TRBJ1-3 and V is TRBV9, with D perhaps TRBD1 (5 bases). From germline, CDR1 is SGDLS and CDR2 YYNGEE. Trimming removed 4 bases at V and 8 bases at J, with 10 bases between. The CDR3 is 12 amino acids. CDR3 in amino acids: CASSPQGHTIYF. The CDR3 DNA reads as TGTGCCAGCAGCCCCCAGGGCCACACCATATATTTT. Combining the CDR3 with reference TRBV9 and TRBJ1-3 gives the whole variable domain DSGVTQTPKHLITATGQRVTLRCSPRSGDLSVYWYQQSLDQGLQFLIQYYNGEERAKGNILERFSAQQFPDLHSELNLSSLELGDSALYFCASSPQGHTIYFGEGSWLTVV.

The V call is TRBV5-1, the J call TRBJ2-3; no clear D gene. V was clipped by 1 base and J by 5 bases, with 14 bases between them. CDR1 and CDR2 (germline): SGHRS, YFSETQ. The CDR3 loop spans 15 amino acids. The CDR3 coding sequence is TGCGCCAGCAGCTTGCAAGGCTCCCCGGGAGATACGCAGTATTTT. It translates to CASSLQGSPGDTQYF.

The V call is TRBV29-1, the J call TRBJ1-1, with 11 bases matching TRBD1. V lost 6 bases to trimming and J lost 4 bases; unmatched junction nucleotides: 7. The CDR3 is 14 amino acids. CDR1 is SQVTM, CDR2 ANQGSEA, per germline. The CDR3 region is CSVSGQGVVTEAFF. The DNA for the CDR3 is TGCAGCGTGTCGGGACAGGGGGTCGTCACTGAAGCTTTCTTT.